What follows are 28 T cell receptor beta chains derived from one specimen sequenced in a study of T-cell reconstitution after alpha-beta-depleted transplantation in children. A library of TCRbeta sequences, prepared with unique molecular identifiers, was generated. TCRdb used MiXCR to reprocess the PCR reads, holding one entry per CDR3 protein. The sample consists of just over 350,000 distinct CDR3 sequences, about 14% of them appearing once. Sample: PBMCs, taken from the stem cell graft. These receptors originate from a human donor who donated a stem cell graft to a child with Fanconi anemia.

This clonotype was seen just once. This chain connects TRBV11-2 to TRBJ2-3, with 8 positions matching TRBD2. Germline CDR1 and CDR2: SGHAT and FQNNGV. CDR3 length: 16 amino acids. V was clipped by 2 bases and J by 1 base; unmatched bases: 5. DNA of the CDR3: TGTGCCAGCAGCTTAAACGGGGGGGCGGGCACAGATACGCAGTATTTT. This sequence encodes CASSLNGGAGTDTQYF.

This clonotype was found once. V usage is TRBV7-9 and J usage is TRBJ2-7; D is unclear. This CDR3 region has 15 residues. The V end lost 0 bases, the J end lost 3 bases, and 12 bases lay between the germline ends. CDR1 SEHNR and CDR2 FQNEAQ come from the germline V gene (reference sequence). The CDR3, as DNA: TGTGCCAGCAGCTTAGCGCACGGACGGAACTACGAGCAGTACTTC. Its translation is CASSLAHGRNYEQYF.

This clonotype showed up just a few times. This CDR3 is CSGSWEGYGYTF. The DNA for the CDR3 is TGCAGTGGGTCGTGGGAAGGGTATGGCTACACCTTC. This chain links TRBV20-1 with TRBJ1-2; D remains unclear. The CDR3 totals 12 residues. CDR1 is DFQATT and CDR2 is SNEGSKA in the germline V gene (reference sequence). V lost 7 bases and J lost 5, with 14 bases in between.

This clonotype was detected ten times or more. DNA for the CDR3: TGTGCCAGCAGCGCTCCGGGGGACACTCAGCCCCAGCATTTT. As protein: CASSAPGDTQPQHF. The chain combines TRBV7-8 with TRBJ1-5, with D tentatively TRBD1 (6 bases). Germline lookup yields CDR1 SGHVS and CDR2 FQNEAQ. V lost 5 bases to trimming and J lost 6 bases, with 14 bases between them. This CDR3 has 14 residues.

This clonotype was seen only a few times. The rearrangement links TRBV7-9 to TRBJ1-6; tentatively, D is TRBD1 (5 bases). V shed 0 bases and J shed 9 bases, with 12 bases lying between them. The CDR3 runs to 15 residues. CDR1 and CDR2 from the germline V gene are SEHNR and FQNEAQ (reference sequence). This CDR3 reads CASSLAGPRGSPLHF. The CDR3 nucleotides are TGTGCCAGCAGCTTAGCGGGGCCTAGGGGTTCACCCCTCCACTTT.

Here the CDR3 reads CASKGWGTDTQYF. The CDR3 nucleotides read TGTGCCAGCAAGGGGTGGGGCACAGATACGCAGTATTTT. The rearrangement links TRBV27 to TRBJ2-3, with a possible D match to TRBD1 (5 bases). Trimming cost V 7 bases and J 1 base, with 9 bases left between them. Looked up from germline, CDR1 is MNHEY and CDR2 is SMNVEV (reference sequence). This CDR3 is built from 13 residues.

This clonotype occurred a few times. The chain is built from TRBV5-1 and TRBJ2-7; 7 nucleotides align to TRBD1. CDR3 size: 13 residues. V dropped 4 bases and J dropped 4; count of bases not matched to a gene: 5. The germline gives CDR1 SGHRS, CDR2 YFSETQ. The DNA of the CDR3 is TGCGCCAGCAGCGTGGACAGGCAATACGAGCAGTACGTC. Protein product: CASSVDRQYEQYV.

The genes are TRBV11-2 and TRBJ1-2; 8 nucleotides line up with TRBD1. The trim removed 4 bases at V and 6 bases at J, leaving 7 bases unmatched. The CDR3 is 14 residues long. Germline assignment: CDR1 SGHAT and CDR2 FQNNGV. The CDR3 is CASSSDRGKDGYTF. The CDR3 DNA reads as TGTGCCAGCAGCTCCGACAGGGGAAAGGATGGCTACACCTTC.

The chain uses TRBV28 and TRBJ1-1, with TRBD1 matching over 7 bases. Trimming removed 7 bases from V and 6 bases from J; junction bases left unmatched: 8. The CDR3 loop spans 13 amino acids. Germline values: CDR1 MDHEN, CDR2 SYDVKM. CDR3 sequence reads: CASNEDRRAEAFF. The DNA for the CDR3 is TGTGCCAGCAACGAGGACAGGCGAGCTGAAGCTTTCTTT. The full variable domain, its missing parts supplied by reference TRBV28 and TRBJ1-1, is DVKVTQSSRYLVKRTGEKVFLECVQDMDHENMFWYRQDPGLGLRLIYFSYDVKMKEKGDIPEGYSVSREKKERFSLILESASTNQTSMYLCASNEDRRAEAFFGQGTRLTVV.

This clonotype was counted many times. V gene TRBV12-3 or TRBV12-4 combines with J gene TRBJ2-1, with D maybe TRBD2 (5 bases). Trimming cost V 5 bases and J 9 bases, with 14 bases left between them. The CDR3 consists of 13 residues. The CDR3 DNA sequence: TGTGCCAGCAGTGTGAGGGTTATAGGTGAGCAGTTCTTC. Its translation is CASSVRVIGEQFF.

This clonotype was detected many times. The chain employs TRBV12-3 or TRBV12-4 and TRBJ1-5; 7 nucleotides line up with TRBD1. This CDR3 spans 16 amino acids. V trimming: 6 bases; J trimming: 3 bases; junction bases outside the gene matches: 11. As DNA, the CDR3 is TGTGCCAGCAGCTTGGGGACAGCAGGGCACAATCAGCCCCAGCATTTT. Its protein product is CASSLGTAGHNQPQHF.

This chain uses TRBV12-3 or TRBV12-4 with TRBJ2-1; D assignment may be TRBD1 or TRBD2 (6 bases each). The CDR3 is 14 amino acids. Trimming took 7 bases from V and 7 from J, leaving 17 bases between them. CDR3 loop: CASTPWGAGNEQFF. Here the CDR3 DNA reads TGTGCCAGCACCCCCTGGGGGGCGGGAAATGAGCAGTTCTTC.

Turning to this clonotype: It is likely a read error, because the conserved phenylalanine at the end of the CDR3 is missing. The CDR3 sequence: CAISENVGEKLFC. CDR3 nucleotides: TGTGCCATCAGTGAGAACGTTGGGGAAAAACTGTTTTGT. The rearrangement links TRBV10-3 to TRBJ1-4; D is uncertain. Between the trimmed V and J ends, which lost 2 bases and 8 bases, there was a span of 9 bases. Germline V gene lookup returns CDR1 ENHRY and CDR2 SYGVKD. The CDR3 contains 13 residues.

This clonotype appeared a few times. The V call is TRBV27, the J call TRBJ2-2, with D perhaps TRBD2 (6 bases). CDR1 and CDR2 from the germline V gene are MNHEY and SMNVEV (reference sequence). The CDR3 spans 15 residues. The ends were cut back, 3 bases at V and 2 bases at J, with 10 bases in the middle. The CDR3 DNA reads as TGTGCCAGCAGTTTCCGGGGGTCCAACACCGGGGAGCTGTTTTTT. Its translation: CASSFRGSNTGELFF.

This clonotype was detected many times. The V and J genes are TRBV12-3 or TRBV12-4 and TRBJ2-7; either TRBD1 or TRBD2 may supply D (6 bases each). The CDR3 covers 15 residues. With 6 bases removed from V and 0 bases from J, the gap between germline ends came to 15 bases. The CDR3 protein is CASSPRGGSSYEQYV. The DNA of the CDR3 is TGTGCCAGCAGCCCCAGGGGAGGAAGCTCCTACGAGCAGTACGTC.

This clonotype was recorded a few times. CDR3 protein: CASSEASGPRYGYTF. CDR3 DNA: TGCGCCAGCAGCGAAGCCTCCGGACCGCGCTATGGCTACACCTTC. The V and J genes are TRBV5-1 and TRBJ1-2; no definite D call. V gave up 4 bases and J gave up 4 bases, with 17 bases separating them. The CDR3 consists of 15 residues. Germline lookup yields CDR1 SGHRS and CDR2 YFSETQ.

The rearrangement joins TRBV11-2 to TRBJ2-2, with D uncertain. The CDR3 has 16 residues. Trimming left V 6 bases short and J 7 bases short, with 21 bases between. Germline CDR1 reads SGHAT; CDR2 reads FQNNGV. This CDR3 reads CASRQDSMWAGGELFF. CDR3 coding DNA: TGTGCCAGCAGACAAGACTCTATGTGGGCAGGCGGGGAGCTGTTTTTT.

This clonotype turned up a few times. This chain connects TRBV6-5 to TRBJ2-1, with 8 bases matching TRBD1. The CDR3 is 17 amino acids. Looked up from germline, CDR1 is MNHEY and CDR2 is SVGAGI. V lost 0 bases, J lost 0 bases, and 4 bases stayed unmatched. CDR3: CASSYSVQGASYNEQFF. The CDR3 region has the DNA TGTGCCAGCAGTTACTCGGTTCAGGGGGCCTCCTACAATGAGCAGTTCTTC.

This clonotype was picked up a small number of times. This CDR3 reads CASSNHDRPYEQYV. DNA of the CDR3: TGTGCCAGCAGTAACCACGACAGACCCTACGAGCAGTACGTC. The chain employs TRBV12-3 or TRBV12-4 and TRBJ2-7; weak D call: TRBD1 (5 bases). The ends were cut back, 5 bases at V and 2 bases at J, with 13 bases in the middle. This CDR3 has 14 amino acids.

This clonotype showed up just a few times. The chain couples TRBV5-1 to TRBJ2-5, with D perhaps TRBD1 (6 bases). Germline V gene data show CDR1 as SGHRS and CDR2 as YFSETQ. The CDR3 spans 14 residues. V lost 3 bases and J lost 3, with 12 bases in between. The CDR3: CASSSGTLEETQYF. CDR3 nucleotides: TGCGCCAGCAGCTCCGGGACACTCGAAGAGACCCAGTACTTC.

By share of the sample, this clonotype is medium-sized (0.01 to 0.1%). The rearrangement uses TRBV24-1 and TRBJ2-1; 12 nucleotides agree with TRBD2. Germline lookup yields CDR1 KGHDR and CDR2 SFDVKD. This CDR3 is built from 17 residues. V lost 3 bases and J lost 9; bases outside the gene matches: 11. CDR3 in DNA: TGTGCCACCAGTGATCCCCGTACGACTAGCGGGGGCAGTGAGCAGTTCTTC. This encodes CATSDPRTTSGGSEQFF.

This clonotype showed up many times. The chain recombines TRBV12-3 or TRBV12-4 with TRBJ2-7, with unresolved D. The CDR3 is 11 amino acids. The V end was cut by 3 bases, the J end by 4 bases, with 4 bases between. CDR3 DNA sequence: TGTGCCAGCAGTTTTTGGTACGAGCAGTACTTC. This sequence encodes CASSFWYEQYF.

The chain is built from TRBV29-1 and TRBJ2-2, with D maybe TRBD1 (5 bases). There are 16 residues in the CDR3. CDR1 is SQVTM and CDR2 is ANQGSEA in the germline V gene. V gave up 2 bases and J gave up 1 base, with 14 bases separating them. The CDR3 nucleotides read TGCAGCGTTGAAACCAGGGAAGGGGTGAACACCGGGGAGCTGTTTTTT. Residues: CSVETREGVNTGELFF.

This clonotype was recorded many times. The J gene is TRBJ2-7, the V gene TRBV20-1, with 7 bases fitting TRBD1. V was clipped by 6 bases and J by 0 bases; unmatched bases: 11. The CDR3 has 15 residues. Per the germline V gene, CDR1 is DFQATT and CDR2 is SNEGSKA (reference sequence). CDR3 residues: CSAPDRSGSSYEQYF. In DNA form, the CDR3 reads TGCAGTGCCCCGGACAGGTCAGGGTCCTCCTACGAGCAGTACTTC.

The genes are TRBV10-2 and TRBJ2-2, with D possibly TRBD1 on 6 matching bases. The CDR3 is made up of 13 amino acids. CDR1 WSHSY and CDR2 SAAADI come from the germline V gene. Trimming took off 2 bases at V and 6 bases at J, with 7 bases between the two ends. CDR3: CASSENRAGELFF. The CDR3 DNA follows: TGCGCCAGCAGTGAGAACAGGGCCGGGGAGCTGTTTTTT.

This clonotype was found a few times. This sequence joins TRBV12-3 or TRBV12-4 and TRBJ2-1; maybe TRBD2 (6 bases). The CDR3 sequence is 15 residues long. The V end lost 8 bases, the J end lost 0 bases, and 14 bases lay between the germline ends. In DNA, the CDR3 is TGTGCCAGCGAGAAAGCGGGTGGCTCCTACAATGAGCAGTTCTTC. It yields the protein CASEKAGGSYNEQFF.

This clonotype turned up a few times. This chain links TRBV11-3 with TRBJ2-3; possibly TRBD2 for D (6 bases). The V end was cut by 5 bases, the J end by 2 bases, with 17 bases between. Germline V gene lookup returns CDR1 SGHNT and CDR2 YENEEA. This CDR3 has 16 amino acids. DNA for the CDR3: TGTGCCAGCAGCCTCGGCGGGGTGTTGTCCACAGATACGCAGTATTTT. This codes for CASSLGGVLSTDTQYF.

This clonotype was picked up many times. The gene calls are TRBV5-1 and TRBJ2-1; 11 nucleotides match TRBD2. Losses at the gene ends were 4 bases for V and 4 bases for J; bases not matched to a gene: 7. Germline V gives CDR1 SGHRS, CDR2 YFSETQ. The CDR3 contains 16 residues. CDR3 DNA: TGCGCCAGCAGCCCTAGCACTAGCGGGGGTTACAATGAGCAGTTCTTC. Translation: CASSPSTSGGYNEQFF. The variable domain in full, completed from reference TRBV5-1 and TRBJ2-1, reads KAGVTQTPRYLIKTRGQQVTLSCSPISGHRSVSWYQQTPGQGLQFLFEYFSETQRNKGNFPGRFSGRQFSNSRSEMNVSTLELGDSALYLCASSPSTSGGYNEQFFGPGTRLTVL.